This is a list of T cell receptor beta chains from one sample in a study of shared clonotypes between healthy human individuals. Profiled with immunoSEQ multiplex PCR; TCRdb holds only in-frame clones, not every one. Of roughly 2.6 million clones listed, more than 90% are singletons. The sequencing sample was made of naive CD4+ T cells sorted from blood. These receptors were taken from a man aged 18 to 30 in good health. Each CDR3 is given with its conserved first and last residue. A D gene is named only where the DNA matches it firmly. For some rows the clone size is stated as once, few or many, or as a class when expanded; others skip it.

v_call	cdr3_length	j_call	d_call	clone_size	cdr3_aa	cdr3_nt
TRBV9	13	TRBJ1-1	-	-	CASSVELNTEAFF	TGTGCCAGCAGCGTCGAGCTGAACACTGAAGCTTTCTTT
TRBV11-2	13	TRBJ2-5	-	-	CASSPASARTQYF	TGTGCCAGCAGTCCCGCTTCGGCACGGACCCAGTACTTC
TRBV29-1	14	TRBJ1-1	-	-	CSVEVDKAFTEAFF	TGCAGCGTTGAAGTGGACAAGGCATTCACTGAAGCTTTCTTT
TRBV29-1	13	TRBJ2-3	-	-	CSVRGGTTDTQYF	TGCAGCGTACGTGGCGGGACCACAGATACGCAGTATTTT
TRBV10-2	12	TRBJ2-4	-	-	CATSGQGDIQYF	TGCGCCACCTCCGGGCAAGGGGACATTCAGTACTTC
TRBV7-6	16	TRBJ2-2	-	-	CASSQRTAANTGELFF	TGTGCCAGCAGCCAGCGGACAGCCGCGAACACCGGGGAGCTGTTTTTT
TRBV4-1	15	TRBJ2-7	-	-	CASSQAGRSSYEQYF	TGCGCCAGCAGCCAGGCCGGACGGTCCTCCTACGAGCAGTACTTC
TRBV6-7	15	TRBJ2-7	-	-	CASSYGSGRGWEQYF	TGTGCCAGCAGTTACGGGTCCGGGAGAGGGTGGGAGCAGTACTTC
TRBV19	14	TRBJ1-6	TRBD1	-	CASSEQGRNSPLHF	TGTGCCAGTAGTGAACAGGGGAGAAATTCACCCCTCCACTTT
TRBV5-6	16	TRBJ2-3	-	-	CASSFGAAGGTDTQYF	TGTGCCAGCAGCTTTGGAGCGGCAGGGGGCACAGATACGCAGTATTTT
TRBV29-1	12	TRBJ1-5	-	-	CSVGRGNQPQHF	TGCAGCGTTGGTCGCGGCAATCAGCCCCAGCATTTT
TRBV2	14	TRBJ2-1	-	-	CASRLGMLSNEQFF	TGTGCCAGCAGGCTCGGGATGCTTAGCAATGAGCAGTTCTTC
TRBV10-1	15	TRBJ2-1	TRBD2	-	CASSESRTRAHEQFF	TGCGCCAGCAGTGAGTCCAGGACTAGGGCCCATGAGCAGTTCTTC
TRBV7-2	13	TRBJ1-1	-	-	CASSQGGNTEAFF	TGTGCCAGCAGCCAAGGGGGGAACACTGAAGCTTTCTTT
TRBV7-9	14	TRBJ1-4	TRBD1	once	CASSATGGWEKLFF	TGTGCCAGCAGCGCGACAGGGGGCTGGGAAAAACTGTTTTTT
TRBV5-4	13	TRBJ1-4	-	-	CASSLAGLEKLFF	TGTGCCAGCAGCTTGGCCGGGTTAGAAAAACTGTTTTTT
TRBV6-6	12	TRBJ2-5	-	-	CATSGDGETQYF	TGTGCCACCAGTGGGGACGGAGAGACCCAGTACTTC
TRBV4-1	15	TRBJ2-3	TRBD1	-	CASSQGDRNTDTQYF	TGCGCCAGCAGCCAAGGGGACAGGAACACAGATACGCAGTATTTT
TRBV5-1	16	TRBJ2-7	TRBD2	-	CASSPGWRESIHEQYF	TGCGCCAGCAGCCCAGGCTGGCGGGAGTCTATCCACGAGCAGTACTTC
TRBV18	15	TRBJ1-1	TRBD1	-	CASSMGQGSNTEAFF	TGTGCCAGCTCAATGGGACAGGGGTCGAACACTGAAGCTTTCTTT
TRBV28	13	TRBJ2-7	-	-	CASNKQSSYEQYF	TGTGCCAGCAATAAACAGAGCTCCTACGAGCAGTACTTC
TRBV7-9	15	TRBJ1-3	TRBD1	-	CASSTYRGSGNTIYF	TGTGCCAGCAGCACCTACAGGGGCTCTGGAAACACCATATATTTT
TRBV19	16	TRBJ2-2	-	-	CASNPTGRGNTGELFF	TGTGCCAGTAATCCAACGGGGAGAGGGAACACCGGGGAGCTGTTTTTT
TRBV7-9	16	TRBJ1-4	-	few	CASSFSPGPGNEKLFF	TGTGCCAGCAGCTTTTCCCCGGGACCGGGTAATGAAAAACTGTTTTTT
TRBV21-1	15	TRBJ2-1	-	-	CASSQAGVTYNEQFF	TGTGCCAGCAGCCAAGCGGGAGTTACCTACAATGAGCAGTTCTTC
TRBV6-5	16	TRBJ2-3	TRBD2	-	CASSYGTSAFTDTQYF	TGTGCCAGCAGTTACGGGACTAGCGCCTTCACAGATACGCAGTATTTT
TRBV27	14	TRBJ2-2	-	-	CASSRGRNTGELFF	TGTGCCAGCAGTCGGGGACGGAACACCGGGGAGCTGTTTTTT
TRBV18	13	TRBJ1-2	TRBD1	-	CASSRQGVYGYTF	TGTGCCAGCTCACGCCAGGGGGTCTATGGCTACACCTTC
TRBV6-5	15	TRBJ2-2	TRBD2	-	CASGSGGAGTGELFF	TGTGCCAGCGGGAGCGGGGGGGCCGGCACCGGGGAGCTGTTTTTT
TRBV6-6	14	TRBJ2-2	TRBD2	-	CAGAGQTNTGELFF	TGTGCCGGAGCGGGGCAGACGAACACCGGGGAGCTGTTTTTT
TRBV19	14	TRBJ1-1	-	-	CASSSSKGSAEAFF	TGTGCCAGTAGTAGTTCGAAGGGGTCCGCTGAAGCTTTCTTT
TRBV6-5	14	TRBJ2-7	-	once	CATQGRKGRDEQYF	TGTGCCACTCAGGGAAGGAAGGGAAGGGACGAGCAGTACTTC
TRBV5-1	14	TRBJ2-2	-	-	CASKMDRGPGELFF	TGCGCCAGCAAAATGGACCGCGGTCCCGGGGAGCTGTTTTTT